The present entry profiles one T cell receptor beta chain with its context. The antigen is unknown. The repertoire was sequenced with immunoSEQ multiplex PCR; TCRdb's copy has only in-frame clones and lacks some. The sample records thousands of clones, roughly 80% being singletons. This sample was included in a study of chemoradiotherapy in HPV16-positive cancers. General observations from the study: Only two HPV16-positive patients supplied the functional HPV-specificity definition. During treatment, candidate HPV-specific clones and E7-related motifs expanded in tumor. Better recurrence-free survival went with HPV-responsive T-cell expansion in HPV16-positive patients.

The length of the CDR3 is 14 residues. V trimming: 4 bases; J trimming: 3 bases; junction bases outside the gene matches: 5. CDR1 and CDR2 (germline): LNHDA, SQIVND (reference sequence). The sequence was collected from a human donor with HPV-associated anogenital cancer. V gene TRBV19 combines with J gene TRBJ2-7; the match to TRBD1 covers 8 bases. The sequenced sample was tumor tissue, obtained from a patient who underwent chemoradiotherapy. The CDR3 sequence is CASSKGQEVYEQYF. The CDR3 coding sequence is TGTGCCAGTAGTAAGGGACAGGAGGTCTACGAGCAGTACTTC.